This paragraph covers one TCR beta chain sequence. Its antigen is currently unknown. This sample is part of a study of lymphopenia after photon versus proton radiotherapy. General study findings and limits: Post-nadir TCR diversity decline inversely tracked overall survival among those who died. After lymphocyte nadir, photon-treated repertoires showed oligoclonal expansion, especially CD8+ Temra. Photon-treated patients lost naive T cells and TCR diversity; proton-treated stayed stable. Survival link was tested only in deceased patients; proton benefit remains a possibility.

Trimming left V 0 bases short and J 6 bases short, with 9 bases between. Per the germline V gene, CDR1 is MNHNS and CDR2 is SASEGT. This CDR3 is 14 amino acids long. Profiling relied on immunoSEQ multiplex PCR, and the TCRdb table lists in-frame clones only, not all of them. Among about 50,000 clones listed, roughly 90% were seen once. Here the sequenced sample was peripheral blood, taken from a patient treated with photon-based radiotherapy. The chain has TRBV6-1 and TRBJ1-5; D is uncertain. The receptor's source is a woman aged 40 to 55 with cholangiocarcinoma. DNA of the CDR3: TGTGCCAGCAGTGAAGCGGCCTGGGGTCAGCCCCAGCATTTT. This sequence encodes CASSEAAWGQPQHF.